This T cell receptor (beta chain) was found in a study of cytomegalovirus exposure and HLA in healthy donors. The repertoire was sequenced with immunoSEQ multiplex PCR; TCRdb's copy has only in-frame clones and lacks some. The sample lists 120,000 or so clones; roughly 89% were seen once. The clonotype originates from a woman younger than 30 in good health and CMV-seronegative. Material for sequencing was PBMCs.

This chain's CDR3 is CASSRDRESEAFF. Written as DNA, the CDR3 is TGTGCCAGCAGCCGGGACAGGGAATCAGAAGCTTTCTTT. J is TRBJ1-1 and V is TRBV7-6, with 9 positions matching TRBD1. This CDR3 has 13 residues. V lost 5 bases to trimming and J lost 8 bases; unmatched junction nucleotides: 6. The germline CDR1 and CDR2 sequences are SGHVS and FNYEAQ.